This entry concerns a single T cell receptor beta chain. Its antigen is unidentified. Germline CDR1 reads KGHSH; CDR2 reads LQKENI. This CDR3 contains 16 residues. Trimming removed 2 bases from V and 2 bases from J, with 15 bases in between. The data belong to a study of T cell responses to AZD1222 COVID-19 vaccine. The study, taken as a whole, reports: Baseline serostatus was positive in only 5 to 7 AZD1222 recipients.

Using immunoSEQ multiplex PCR, the repertoire was profiled, and TCRdb retains in-frame clones only, with some absent. Of around 95,000 clones listed, about 83% were seen once; the top ten hold more than 15%. Sequencing used peripheral blood, obtained on day 0 of AZD1222 vaccination. V is TRBV18 and J is TRBJ1-1; possible D gene TRBD1, 6 bases. This receptor was obtained from an adult in good health. CDR3 nucleotides: TGTGCCAGCTCACCAACCCGAGGGGGACCTAACACTGAAGCTTTCTTT. As protein: CASSPTRGGPNTEAFF.